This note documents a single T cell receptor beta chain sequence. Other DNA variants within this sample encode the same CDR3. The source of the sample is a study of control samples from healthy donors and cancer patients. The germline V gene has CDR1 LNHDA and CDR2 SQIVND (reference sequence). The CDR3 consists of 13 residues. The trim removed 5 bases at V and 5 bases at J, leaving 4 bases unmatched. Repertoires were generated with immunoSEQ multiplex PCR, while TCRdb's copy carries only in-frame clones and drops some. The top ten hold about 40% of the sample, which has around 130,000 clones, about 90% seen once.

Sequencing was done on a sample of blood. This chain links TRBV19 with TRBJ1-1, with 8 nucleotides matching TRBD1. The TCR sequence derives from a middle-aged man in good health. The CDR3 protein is CASSPGTGTEAFF. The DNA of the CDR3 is TGTGCCAGTAGTCCGGGGACAGGAACTGAAGCTTTCTTT.